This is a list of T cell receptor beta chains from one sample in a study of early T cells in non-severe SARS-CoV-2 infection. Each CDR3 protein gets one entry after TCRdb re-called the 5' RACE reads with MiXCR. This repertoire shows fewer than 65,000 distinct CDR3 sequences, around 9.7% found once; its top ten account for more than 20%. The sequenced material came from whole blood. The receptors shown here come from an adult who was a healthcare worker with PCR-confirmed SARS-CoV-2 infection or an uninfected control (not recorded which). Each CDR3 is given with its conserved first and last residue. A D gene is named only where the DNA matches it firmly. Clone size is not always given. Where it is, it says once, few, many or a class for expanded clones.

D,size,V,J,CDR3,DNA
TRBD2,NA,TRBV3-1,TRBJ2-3,CASSLTAPSGVGADTQYF,TGTGCCAGCAGCCTAACGGCCCCTAGCGGGGTTGGCGCAGATACGCAGTATTTT
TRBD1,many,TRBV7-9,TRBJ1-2,CASSLIQGDYGYTF,TGTGCCAGCAGTTTAATACAGGGGGACTATGGCTACACCTTC
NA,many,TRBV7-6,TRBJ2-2,CASSPYRDATGELFF,TGTGCCAGCAGCCCCTACAGGGATGCCACCGGGGAGCTGTTTTTT
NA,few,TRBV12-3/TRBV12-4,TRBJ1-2,CASSATGRANYGYTF,TGTGCCAGCAGTGCTACAGGGAGAGCTAACTATGGCTACACCTTC
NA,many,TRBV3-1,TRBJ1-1,CASSQEVQGTEAFF,TGTGCCAGCAGCCAAGAAGTACAGGGCACTGAAGCTTTCTTT
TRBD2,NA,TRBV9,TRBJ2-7,CASGAEGLAGYEQYF,TGTGCCAGCGGCGCCGAGGGACTAGCGGGGTACGAGCAGTACTTC
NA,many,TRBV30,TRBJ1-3,CAWTRDSAGNTIYF,TGTGCCTGGACCAGGGACTCCGCCGGAAACACCATATATTTT
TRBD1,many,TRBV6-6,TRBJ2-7,CASRAREQGEYEQYF,TGTGCCAGCAGAGCCCGTGAACAGGGGGAGTACGAGCAGTACTTC
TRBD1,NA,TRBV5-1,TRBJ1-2,CASSLGDSWYGYTF,TGCGCCAGCAGCTTGGGGGACAGTTGGTATGGCTACACCTTC
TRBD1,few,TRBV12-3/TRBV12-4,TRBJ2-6,CASSFGRSPYRGGANVLTF,TGTGCCAGCAGTTTTGGAAGGTCCCCGTACAGGGGTGGGGCCAACGTCCTGACTTTC
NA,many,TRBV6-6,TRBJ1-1,CASSYEGQNTEAFF,TGTGCCAGCAGTTACGAGGGGCAGAACACTGAAGCTTTCTTT
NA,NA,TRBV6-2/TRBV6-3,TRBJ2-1,CASTTTSPSYNEQFF,TGTGCCAGCACTACCACGTCCCCCTCCTACAATGAGCAGTTCTTC
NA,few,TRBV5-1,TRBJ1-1,CASSWTDNTEAFF,TGCGCCAGCAGTTGGACAGATAACACTGAAGCTTTCTTT
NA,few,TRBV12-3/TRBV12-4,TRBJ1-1,CASSSGAEAFF,TGTGCCAGCAGTTCAGGGGCTGAAGCTTTCTTT
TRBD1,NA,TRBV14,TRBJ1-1,CASSPQGWTEAFF,TGTGCCAGCAGCCCACAGGGGTGGACTGAAGCTTTCTTT
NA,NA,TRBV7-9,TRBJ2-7,CASSSPVGGPYEQYF,TGTGCCAGCAGCAGCCCCGTCGGGGGTCCCTACGAGCAGTACTTC
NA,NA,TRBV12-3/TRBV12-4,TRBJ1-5,CASRRGSNQPQHF,TGTGCCAGCAGGAGGGGAAGCAATCAGCCCCAGCATTTT
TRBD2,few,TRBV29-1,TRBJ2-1,CSVTSGGYYNEQFF,TGCAGCGTGACTAGCGGGGGGTACTACAATGAGCAGTTCTTC
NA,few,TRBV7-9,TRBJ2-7,CASRSQPGRQYF,TGTGCCAGCCGGTCCCAACCGGGTCGACAGTACTTC
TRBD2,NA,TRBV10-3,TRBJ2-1,CAIRSAGGRNEQFF,TGTGCCATCAGGAGCGCGGGGGGGCGCAATGAGCAGTTCTTC
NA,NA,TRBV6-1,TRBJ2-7,CASSEWGALSHEQYF,TGTGCCAGCAGTGAATGGGGGGCGCTTAGTCACGAGCAGTACTTC
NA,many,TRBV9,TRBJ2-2,CASSVRDSGELFF,TGTGCCAGCAGCGTAAGGGATTCCGGGGAGCTGTTTTTT
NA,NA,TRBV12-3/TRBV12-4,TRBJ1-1,CASSLVAGQIEAFF,TGTGCCAGCAGTTTAGTGGCAGGTCAAATTGAAGCTTTCTTT
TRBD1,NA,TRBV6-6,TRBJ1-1,CASREMGQGMAFF,TGTGCCAGCAGAGAAATGGGACAGGGGATGGCTTTCTTT
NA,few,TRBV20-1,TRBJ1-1,CSAWDLSNTEAFF,TGCAGTGCTTGGGACCTTTCGAACACTGAAGCTTTCTTT
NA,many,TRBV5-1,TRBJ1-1,CASSLGENTEAFF,TGCGCCAGCAGCTTGGGAGAGAACACTGAAGCTTTCTTT
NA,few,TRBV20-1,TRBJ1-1,CSAKTDSGTEAFF,TGCAGTGCTAAGACAGACTCGGGCACTGAAGCTTTCTTT
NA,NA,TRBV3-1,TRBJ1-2,CASSQIVDGYTF,TGTGCCAGCAGCCAAATAGTGGATGGCTACACCTTC
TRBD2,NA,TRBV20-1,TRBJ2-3,CSAPAGNTDTQYF,TGCAGTGCTCCAGCGGGAAACACAGATACGCAGTATTTT
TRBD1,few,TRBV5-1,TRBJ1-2,CASSSGQGTSPGYTF,TGCGCCAGCAGCAGTGGACAGGGGACGTCGCCTGGCTACACCTTC
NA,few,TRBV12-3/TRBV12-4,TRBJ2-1,CASSLQGRDDEQFF,TGTGCCAGCAGTTTACAGGGGAGGGACGATGAGCAGTTCTTC
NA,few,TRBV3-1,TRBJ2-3,CASSQERRGTDTQYF,TGTGCCAGCAGCCAAGAGAGGAGGGGCACAGATACGCAGTATTTT
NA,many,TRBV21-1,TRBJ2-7,CASSVWTSPNF,TGTGCCAGCAGCGTTTGGACTTCCCCCAACTTC
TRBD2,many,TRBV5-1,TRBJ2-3,CASSPGGSTSTDTQYF,TGCGCCAGCAGCCCCGGGGGGTCGACTAGCACAGATACGCAGTATTTT
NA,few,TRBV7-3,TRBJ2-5,CASSRRVEETQYF,TGTGCCAGCAGCCGCAGGGTAGAAGAGACCCAGTACTTC
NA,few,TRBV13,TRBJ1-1,CASSLGGYPNTEAFF,TGTGCCAGCAGCTTGGGCGGGTACCCGAACACTGAAGCTTTCTTT
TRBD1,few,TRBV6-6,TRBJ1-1,CASTRDRGQPEAFF,TGTGCCAGCACACGGGACAGGGGTCAGCCTGAAGCTTTCTTT
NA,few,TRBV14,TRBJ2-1,CASSQVDGGVYLEQFF,TGTGCCAGCAGCCAGGTGGACGGGGGTGTATATCTGGAGCAGTTCTTC